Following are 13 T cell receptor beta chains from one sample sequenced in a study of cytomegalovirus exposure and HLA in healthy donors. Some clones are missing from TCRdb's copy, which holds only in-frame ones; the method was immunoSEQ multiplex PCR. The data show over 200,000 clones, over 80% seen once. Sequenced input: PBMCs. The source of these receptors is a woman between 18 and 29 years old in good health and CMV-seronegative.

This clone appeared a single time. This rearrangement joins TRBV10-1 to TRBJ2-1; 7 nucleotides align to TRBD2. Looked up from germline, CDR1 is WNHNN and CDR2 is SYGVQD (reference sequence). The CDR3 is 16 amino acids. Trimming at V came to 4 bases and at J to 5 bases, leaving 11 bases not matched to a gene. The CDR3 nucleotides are TGCGCCAGCAGTGGGCTTGGGCTAGCGGCCAACAATGAGCAGTTCTTC. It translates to CASSGLGLAANNEQFF.

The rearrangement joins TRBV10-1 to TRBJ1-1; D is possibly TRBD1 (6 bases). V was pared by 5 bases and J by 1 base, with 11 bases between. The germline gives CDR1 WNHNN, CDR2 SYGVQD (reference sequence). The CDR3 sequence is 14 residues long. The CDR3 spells CASSPTTGNTEAFF. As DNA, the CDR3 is TGCGCCAGCAGTCCCACGACAGGGAACACTGAAGCTTTCTTT.

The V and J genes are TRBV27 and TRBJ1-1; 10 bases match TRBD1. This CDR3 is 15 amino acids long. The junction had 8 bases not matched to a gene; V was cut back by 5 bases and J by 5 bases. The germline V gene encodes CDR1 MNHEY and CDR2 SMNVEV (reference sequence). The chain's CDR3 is CASSPDRGLGTEAFF. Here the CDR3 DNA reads TGTGCCAGCAGTCCCGACAGGGGGCTGGGGACTGAAGCTTTCTTT.

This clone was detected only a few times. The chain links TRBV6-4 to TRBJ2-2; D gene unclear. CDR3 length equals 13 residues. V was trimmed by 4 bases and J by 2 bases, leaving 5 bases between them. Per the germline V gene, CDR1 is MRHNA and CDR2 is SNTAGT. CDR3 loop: CASSGGNTGELFF. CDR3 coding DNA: TGTGCCAGCAGTGGCGGAAACACCGGGGAGCTGTTTTTT.

CDR3 nucleotide sequence: TGTGCCAGCAGCTTTTCTAGCGGTCAAGAGACCCAGTACTTC. It codes for CASSFSSGQETQYF. The V gene is TRBV9, the J gene TRBJ2-5; TRBD2 matches 7 bases. V lost 4 bases to trimming and J lost 2 bases; unmatched junction nucleotides: 5. Germline V CDR1 and CDR2: SGDLS, YYNGEE. The CDR3 consists of 14 residues.

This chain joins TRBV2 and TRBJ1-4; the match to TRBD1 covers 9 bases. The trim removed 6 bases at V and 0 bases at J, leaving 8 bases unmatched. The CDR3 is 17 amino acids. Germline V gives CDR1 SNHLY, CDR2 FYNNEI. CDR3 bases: TGTGCCAGCAGCGGACAGGGGATCGGGGCAACTAATGAAAAACTGTTTTTT. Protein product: CASSGQGIGATNEKLFF.

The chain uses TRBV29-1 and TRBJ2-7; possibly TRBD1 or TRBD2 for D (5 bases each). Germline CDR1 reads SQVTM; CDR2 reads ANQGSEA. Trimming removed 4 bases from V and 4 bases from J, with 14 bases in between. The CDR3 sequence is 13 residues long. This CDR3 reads CSVGEGTGYEQYF. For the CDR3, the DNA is TGCAGCGTTGGAGAGGGGACGGGGTACGAGCAGTACTTC.

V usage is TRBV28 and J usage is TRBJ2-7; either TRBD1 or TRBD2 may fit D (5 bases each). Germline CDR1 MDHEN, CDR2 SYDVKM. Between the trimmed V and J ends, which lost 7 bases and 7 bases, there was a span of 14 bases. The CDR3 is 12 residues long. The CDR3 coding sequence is TGTGCCAGCATGAGAGGGGCAGGGGAGCAGTACTTC. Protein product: CASMRGAGEQYF. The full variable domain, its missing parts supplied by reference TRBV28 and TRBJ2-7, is DVKVTQSSRYLVKRTGEKVFLECVQDMDHENMFWYRQDPGLGLRLIYFSYDVKMKEKGDIPEGYSVSREKKERFSLILESASTNQTSMYLCASMRGAGEQYFGPGTRLTVT.

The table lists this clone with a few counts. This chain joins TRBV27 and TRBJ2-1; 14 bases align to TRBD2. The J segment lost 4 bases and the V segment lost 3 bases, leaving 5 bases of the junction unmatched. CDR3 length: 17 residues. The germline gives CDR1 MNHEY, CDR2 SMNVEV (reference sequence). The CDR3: CASSFGTSGGSYNEQFF. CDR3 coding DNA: TGTGCCAGCAGTTTTGGGACTAGCGGGGGTTCATACAATGAGCAGTTCTTC.

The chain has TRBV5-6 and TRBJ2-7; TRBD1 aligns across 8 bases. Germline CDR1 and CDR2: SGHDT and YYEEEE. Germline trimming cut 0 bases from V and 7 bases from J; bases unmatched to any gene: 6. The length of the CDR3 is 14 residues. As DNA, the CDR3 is TGTGCCAGCAGCTTGGGGACAGGGTGGAGAGAGCAGTACTTC. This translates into CASSLGTGWREQYF.

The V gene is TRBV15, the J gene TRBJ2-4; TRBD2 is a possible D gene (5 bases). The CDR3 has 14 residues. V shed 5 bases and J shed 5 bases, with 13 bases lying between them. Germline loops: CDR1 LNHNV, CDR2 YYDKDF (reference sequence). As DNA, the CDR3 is TGTGCCACCAGCCTTGACTTGGGAGAAAACATTCAGTACTTC. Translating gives CATSLDLGENIQYF.

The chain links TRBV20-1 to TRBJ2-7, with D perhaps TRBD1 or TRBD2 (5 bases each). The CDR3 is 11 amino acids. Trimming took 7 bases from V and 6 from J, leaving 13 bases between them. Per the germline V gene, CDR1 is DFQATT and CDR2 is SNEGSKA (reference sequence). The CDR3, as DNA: TGCAGTGTCCCAACAGGAGGCGAGCAGTACTTC. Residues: CSVPTGGEQYF.

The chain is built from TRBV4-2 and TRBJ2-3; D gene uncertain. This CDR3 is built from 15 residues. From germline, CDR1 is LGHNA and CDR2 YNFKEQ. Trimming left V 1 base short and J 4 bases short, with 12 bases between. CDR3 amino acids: CASSQAVTEADTQYF. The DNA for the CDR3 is TGTGCCAGCAGCCAAGCGGTGACTGAGGCAGATACGCAGTATTTT.